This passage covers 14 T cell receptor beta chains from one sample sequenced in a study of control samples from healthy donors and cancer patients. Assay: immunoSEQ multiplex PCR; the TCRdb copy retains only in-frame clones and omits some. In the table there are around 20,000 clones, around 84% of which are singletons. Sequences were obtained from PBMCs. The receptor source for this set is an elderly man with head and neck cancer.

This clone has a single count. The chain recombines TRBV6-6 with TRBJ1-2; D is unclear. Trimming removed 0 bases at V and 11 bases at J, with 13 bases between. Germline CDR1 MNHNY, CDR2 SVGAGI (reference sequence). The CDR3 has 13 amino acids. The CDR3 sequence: CASSYSQRAGYTF. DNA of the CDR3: TGTGCCAGCAGTTACTCCCAACGGGCAGGTTACACCTTC.

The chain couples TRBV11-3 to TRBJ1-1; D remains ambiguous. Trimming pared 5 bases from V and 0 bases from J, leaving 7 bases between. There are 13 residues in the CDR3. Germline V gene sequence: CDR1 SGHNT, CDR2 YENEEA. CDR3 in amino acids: CASSKSVNTEAFF. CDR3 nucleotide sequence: TGTGCCAGCAGCAAATCAGTGAACACTGAAGCTTTCTTT.

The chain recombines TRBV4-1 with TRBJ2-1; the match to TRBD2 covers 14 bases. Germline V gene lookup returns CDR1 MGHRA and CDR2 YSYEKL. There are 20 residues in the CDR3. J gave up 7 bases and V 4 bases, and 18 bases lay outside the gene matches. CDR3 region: CASSRRGLVVGTSGGNEQFF. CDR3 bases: TGCGCCAGCAGCCGCCGAGGCTTGGTGGTGGGGACTAGCGGGGGTAATGAGCAGTTCTTC.

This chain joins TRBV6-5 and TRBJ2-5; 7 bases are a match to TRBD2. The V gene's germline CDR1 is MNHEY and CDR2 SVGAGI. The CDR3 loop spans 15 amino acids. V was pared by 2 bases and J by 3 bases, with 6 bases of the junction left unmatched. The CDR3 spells CASSYTAGVEETQYF. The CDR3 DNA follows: TGTGCCAGCAGTTACACCGCGGGAGTGGAAGAGACCCAGTACTTC.

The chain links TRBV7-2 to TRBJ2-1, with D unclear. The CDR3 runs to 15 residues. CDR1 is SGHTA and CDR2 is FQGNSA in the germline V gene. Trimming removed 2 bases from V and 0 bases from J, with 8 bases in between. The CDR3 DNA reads TGTGCCAGCAGCTTACAGTCGAGCTCCTACAATGAGCAGTTCTTC. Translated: CASSLQSSSYNEQFF.

As DNA, the CDR3 is TGTGCCAGCAGCCAAGATCGGGGAACTACCGACACGCAGTATTTT. Encoded protein: CASSQDRGTTDTQYF. V usage is TRBV3-1 (or the pseudogene TRBV3-2) and J usage is TRBJ2-3, with D maybe TRBD2 (5 bases). The germline CDR1 and CDR2 sequences are LGHDT and YNNKEL (reference sequence). CDR3 length: 15 residues. Trimming stripped 0 bases from V and 9 bases from J, with 16 bases between.

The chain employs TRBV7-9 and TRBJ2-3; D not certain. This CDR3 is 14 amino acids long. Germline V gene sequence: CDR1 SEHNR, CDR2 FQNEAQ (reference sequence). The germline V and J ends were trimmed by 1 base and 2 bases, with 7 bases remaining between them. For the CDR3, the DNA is TGTGCCAGCAGCTTAGGGTTCGACACAGATACGCAGTATTTT. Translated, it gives CASSLGFDTDTQYF.

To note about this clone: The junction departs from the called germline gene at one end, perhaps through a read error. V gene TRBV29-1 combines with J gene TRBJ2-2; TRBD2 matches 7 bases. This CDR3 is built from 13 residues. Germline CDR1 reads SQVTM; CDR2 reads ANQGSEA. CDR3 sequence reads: CSVPRGNAGELFF. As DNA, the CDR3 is TGCAGCGTCCCGCGGGGGAACGCCGGGGAGCTGTTTTTT.

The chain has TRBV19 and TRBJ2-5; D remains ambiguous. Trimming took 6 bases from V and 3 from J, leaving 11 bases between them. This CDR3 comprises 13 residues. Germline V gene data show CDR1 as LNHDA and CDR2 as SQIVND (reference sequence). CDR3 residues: CASSPRSKETQYF. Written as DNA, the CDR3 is TGTGCCAGTAGCCCCAGGTCCAAAGAGACCCAGTACTTC.

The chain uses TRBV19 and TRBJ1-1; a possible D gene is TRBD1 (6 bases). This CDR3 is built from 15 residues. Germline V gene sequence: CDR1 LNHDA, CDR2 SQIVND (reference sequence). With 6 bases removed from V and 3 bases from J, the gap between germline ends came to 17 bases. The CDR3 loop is CASRRGRAVDTEAFF. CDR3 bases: TGTGCCAGTAGGCGGGGGCGAGCGGTTGACACTGAAGCTTTCTTT.

In DNA form, the CDR3 reads TGTGCCACCGCAACGCGGGAGTACTCGTATGAGCAGTTCTTC. Its protein is CATATREYSYEQFF. The J gene is TRBJ2-1, the V gene TRBV24-1; 7 nucleotides align to TRBD2. This CDR3 comprises 14 residues. V dropped 9 bases and J dropped 8; count of bases not matched to a gene: 12. Germline lookup yields CDR1 KGHDR and CDR2 SFDVKD.

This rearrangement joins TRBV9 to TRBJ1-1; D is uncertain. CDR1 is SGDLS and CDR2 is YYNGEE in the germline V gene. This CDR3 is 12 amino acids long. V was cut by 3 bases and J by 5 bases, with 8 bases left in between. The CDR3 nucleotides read TGTGCCAGCAGCGCTATGGGGACTGAAGCTTTCTTT. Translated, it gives CASSAMGTEAFF.

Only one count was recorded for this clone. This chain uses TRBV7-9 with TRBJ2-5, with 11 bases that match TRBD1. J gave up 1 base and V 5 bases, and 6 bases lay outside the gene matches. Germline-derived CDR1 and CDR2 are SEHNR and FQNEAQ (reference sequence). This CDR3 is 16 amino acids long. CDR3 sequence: CASSRLGTGGQETQYF. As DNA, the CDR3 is TGTGCCAGCAGCCGTCTCGGGACAGGGGGCCAAGAGACCCAGTACTTC.

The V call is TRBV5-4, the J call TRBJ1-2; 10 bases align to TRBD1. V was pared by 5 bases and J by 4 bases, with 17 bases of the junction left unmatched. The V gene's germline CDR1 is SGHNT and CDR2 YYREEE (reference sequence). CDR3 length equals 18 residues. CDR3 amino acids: CASRPSRDRGPAPYGYTF. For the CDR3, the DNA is TGTGCCAGCAGGCCTTCCCGGGACAGGGGACCTGCCCCCTATGGCTACACCTTC.